This record looks at one T cell receptor (beta chain) sequence and its context. Measured with immunoSEQ multiplex PCR; TCRdb has only the in-frame clones, and not every one. This sample yields approximately 55,000 clones, of which 80% are seen a single time; approximately 20% belongs to the top ten. The sample is drawn from a study of blood T cell repertoires in COVID-19. The sample consisted of peripheral blood. The receptor comes from a man aged 30-40 years with COVID-19, enrolled during active disease.

The CDR3 DNA follows: TGTGCCATCAGTGAGGGACTGGCGGGCACCGGGGAGCTGTTTTTT. This codes for CAISEGLAGTGELFF. V usage is TRBV10-3 and J usage is TRBJ2-2; D might be TRBD2 (5 bases). CDR1 and CDR2 (germline): ENHRY, SYGVKD. This CDR3 contains 15 residues. V lost 2 bases and J lost 4, with 11 bases in between.